This is a list of T cell receptor beta chains from one sample in a study of blood T cell repertoires in COVID-19. The repertoire was sequenced with immunoSEQ multiplex PCR; TCRdb's copy has only in-frame clones and lacks some. The profile covers a few hundred thousand clones, with about nine tenths appearing a single time and around 13% taken by the ten largest. The sequenced sample consisted of peripheral blood. The source is a woman in her forties or fifties with COVID-19, enrolled during active disease. The CDR3 runs from the conserved cysteine through the conserved F or W. Fields, in order: J gene, D gene, V gene, clone size, CDR3 protein, CDR3 DNA. The D gene is left open where the match is weak. Size is stated for part of the rows, as once, few or many counts, or as a class when the clone is expanded.

TRBJ1-5 - TRBV6-5 - CASMPGAQPQHF TGTGCCAGCATGCCAGGGGCTCAGCCCCAGCATTTT
TRBJ2-3 - TRBV11-3 once CASSLMGSGGTQYF TGTGCCAGCAGCTTGATGGGGAGCGGAGGTACGCAGTATTTT
TRBJ1-2 - TRBV5-1 - CASSFILAGPNYGYTF TGCGCCAGCAGCTTTATCCTGGCAGGGCCCAACTATGGCTACACCTTC
TRBJ2-2 - TRBV24-1 - CATSETGNTGELFF TGTGCCACCAGTGAAACAGGGAACACCGGGGAGCTGTTTTTT
TRBJ1-3 - TRBV9 - CASSGGGEYSGNTIYF TGTGCCAGCAGCGGAGGAGGCGAATACTCTGGAAACACCATATATTTT
TRBJ1-2 - TRBV7-9 - CASSLGGVYGYTF TGTGCCAGCAGCTTAGGGGGGGTTTATGGCTACACCTTC
TRBJ2-3 - TRBV28 - CASTSQTDTQYF TGTGCCAGCACCTCACAAACGGATACGCAGTATTTT
TRBJ1-2 TRBD1 TRBV3-1/TRBV3-2 - CASSAQTGIYGYTF TGTGCCAGCAGCGCACAGACAGGGATCTATGGCTACACCTTC
TRBJ1-2 TRBD1 TRBV7-9 - CASSLAGTENGYTF TGTGCCAGCAGCTTAGCGGGGACAGAGAATGGCTACACCTTC
TRBJ2-7 TRBD2 TRBV30 - CAWSVSGAGETYEQYF TGTGCCTGGAGTGTCTCCGGGGCGGGGGAGACCTACGAGCAGTACTTC
TRBJ2-7 TRBD1 TRBV6-5 - CASRTGGSFHEQYF TGTGCCAGCAGAACAGGGGGCAGTTTCCACGAGCAGTACTTC
TRBJ2-5 - TRBV18 - CASFSSFQETQYF TGTGCCAGCTTTTCGAGCTTCCAAGAGACCCAGTACTTC
TRBJ2-7 - TRBV4-2 - CASSQGRDYEQYF TGTGCCAGCAGCCAAGGGCGGGATTACGAGCAGTACTTC
TRBJ2-7 TRBD1 TRBV7-2 - CASSLEQGGYGQYF TGTGCCAGCAGCTTAGAACAGGGGGGCTATGGGCAGTACTTC
TRBJ2-1 - TRBV3-1/TRBV3-2 - CASSQVRSEQFF TGTGCCAGCAGCCAAGTTAGGAGTGAGCAGTTCTTC
TRBJ2-3 TRBD1 TRBV14 - CASSLHRGLPTDTQYF TGTGCCAGCAGCCTCCACAGGGGCCTACCCACAGATACGCAGTATTTT
TRBJ2-7 - TRBV18 - CASSPVAGASEQYF TGTGCCAGCTCACCGGTTGCGGGGGCGAGCGAGCAGTACTTC
TRBJ1-1 - TRBV6-1 - CASSDPGGWGEAFF TGTGCCAGCAGTGATCCGGGGGGATGGGGTGAAGCTTTCTTT
TRBJ2-5 TRBD2 TRBV4-1 - CASSIRTSEKTQYF TGCGCCAGCAGCATCCGGACTAGCGAGAAGACCCAGTACTTC
TRBJ1-1 - TRBV3-1/TRBV3-2 - CASSPTGLTEAFF TGTGCCAGCAGCCCCACAGGGCTCACTGAAGCTTTCTTT
TRBJ2-7 TRBD1 TRBV14 - CASSHGAGTGYEQYF TGTGCCAGCAGCCATGGTGCCGGGACAGGCTACGAGCAGTACTTC
TRBJ2-5 - TRBV7-7 - CASSLVSARETQYF TGTGCCAGCAGCTTGGTGTCCGCTCGGGAGACCCAGTACTTC
TRBJ1-2 - TRBV5-6 - CASSPSGTPFYGYTF TGTGCCAGCAGCCCATCCGGGACACCGTTTTATGGCTACACCTTC
TRBJ1-2 - TRBV5-4 - CASRYLWGRNYGYTF TGTGCCAGCCGTTACCTATGGGGGCGGAACTATGGCTACACCTTC
TRBJ1-1 TRBD1 TRBV9 - CASSRTGGSNTEAFF TGTGCCAGCAGCCGGACAGGAGGGAGCAACACTGAAGCTTTCTTT
TRBJ1-1 - TRBV5-1 - CASSFAEDTEAFF TGCGCCAGCAGCTTCGCGGAGGACACTGAAGCTTTCTTT
TRBJ1-1 - TRBV5-8 - CASSLGRPRRNTGEAFF TGTGCCAGCAGCTTGGGGAGACCACGGCGAAACACGGGTGAAGCTTTCTTT
TRBJ2-4 TRBD1 TRBV10-3 - CAISETGDIQYF TGTGCCATCAGTGAAACAGGGGATATTCAGTACTTC
TRBJ2-1 TRBD2 TRBV5-6 once CASSFGSGGVEQFF TGTGCCAGCAGCTTTGGTAGCGGGGGGGTTGAGCAGTTCTTC
TRBJ2-1 TRBD1 TRBV30 - CAWSDNSGTEYNEQFF TGTGCCTGGAGTGACAACTCCGGGACAGAGTACAATGAGCAGTTCTTC
TRBJ2-7 - TRBV7-9 - CASSSTTGYSSYEQYF TGTGCCAGCAGCTCCACGACAGGCTATAGCTCCTACGAGCAGTACTTC
TRBJ2-5 TRBD2 TRBV2 - CASNGGGARETQYF TGTGCCAGCAACGGCGGGGGGGCAAGGGAGACCCAGTACTTC
TRBJ1-5 TRBD1 TRBV19 - CASSVTGDDQPQHF TGTGCCAGTAGCGTCACAGGGGACGATCAGCCCCAGCATTTT
TRBJ1-4 - TRBV9 - CASRGGTNEKLFF TGTGCCAGCAGAGGGGGAACTAATGAAAAACTGTTTTTT
TRBJ1-2 TRBD1 TRBV6-5 - CASMRAGGYGYTF TGTGCCAGCATGAGGGCAGGGGGCTATGGCTACACCTTC
TRBJ2-7 - TRBV19 - CASSKTSPGHEQYF TGTGCCAGTAGTAAGACCTCACCAGGCCACGAGCAGTACTTC
TRBJ2-7 TRBD2 TRBV19 - CASSSSQTSGEPYEQYF TGTGCCAGTAGCTCTTCTCAGACTAGCGGGGAACCCTACGAGCAGTACTTC
TRBJ1-5 - TRBV2 - CASSESPYQPQHF TGTGCCAGCAGTGAATCCCCCTATCAGCCCCAGCATTTT
TRBJ2-3 - TRBV4-1 - CASSQAPGNTQYF TGCGCCAGCAGCCAAGCGCCGGGTAATACGCAGTATTTT
TRBJ1-2 TRBD1 TRBV27 - CASSPRTGGDYGYTF TGTGCCAGCAGCCCCCGGACAGGGGGCGACTATGGCTACACCTTC
TRBJ1-6 TRBD1 TRBV7-2 - CASSLGSRGNSPLHF TGTGCCAGCAGCTTAGGAAGCAGGGGGAATTCACCCCTCCACTTT
TRBJ1-5 - TRBV5-1 few CASSTRGGRERVGNQPQHF TGCGCCAGCAGCACCCGGGGAGGCAGGGAACGGGTTGGCAATCAGCCCCAGCATTTT